Each of the 12 T cell receptor beta chains below was sequenced from the same sample in a study of read filtering for tumor transcriptome and immune sequencing. This library used around 0.4 ug RNA and molecular barcoded adaptors spanning alpha/delta and beta/gamma chains. Each CDR3 protein gets one entry after TCRdb re-called the reads with MiXCR. This sample has more than 35,000 distinct CDR3 sequences, with 14% found just once. The sequencing input was a population of CD138-negative cells sorted from bone marrow. The source of these receptors is a donor at least 40 years old with multiple myeloma.

This clonotype was seen repeatedly, ten times or more. The chain uses TRBV29-1 and TRBJ2-2; TRBD1 matches at 8 bases. This CDR3 has 14 residues. The V gene's germline CDR1 is SQVTM and CDR2 ANQGSEA. The V and J ends lost 4 bases and 6 bases, in that order; junction bases with no gene match: 7. The CDR3 loop reads CSVGLQGASGELFF. CDR3 DNA: TGCAGCGTTGGTCTCCAGGGGGCGTCCGGGGAGCTGTTTTTT.

Only a few counts were recorded for this clonotype. V gene TRBV20-1 combines with J gene TRBJ2-7, with TRBD2 matching over 9 bases. The CDR3 loop spans 13 amino acids. The junction had 1 base not matched to a gene; V was cut back by 1 base and J by 3 bases. Germline lookup yields CDR1 DFQATT and CDR2 SNEGSKA (reference sequence). The CDR3 reads CSARVAGVYEQYF. The DNA of the CDR3 is TGCAGTGCTAGAGTAGCGGGGGTCTACGAGCAGTACTTC.

This clonotype has ten or more counts. This chain connects TRBV20-1 to TRBJ1-1; no firm D call. Germline CDR1 and CDR2: DFQATT and SNEGSKA (reference sequence). Trimming took 3 bases from V and 0 from J, leaving 11 bases between them. The CDR3 extends over 14 amino acids. The CDR3: CSASPMEMNTEAFF. CDR3 in DNA: TGCAGTGCTAGTCCCATGGAAATGAACACTGAAGCTTTCTTT.

This clonotype was observed at least ten times. This chain links TRBV24-1 with TRBJ2-2; TRBD1 is a possible D gene (6 bases). Germline CDR1 and CDR2: KGHDR and SFDVKD. The V end lost 0 bases, the J end lost 4 bases, and 14 bases lay between the germline ends. This CDR3 is built from 17 residues. In nucleotides, the CDR3 is TGTGCCACCAGTGATTTGATCAGGGGAGCGAGCACCGGGGAGCTGTTTTTT. It is translated as CATSDLIRGASTGELFF.

This clonotype was counted at least ten times. The V gene is TRBV4-2, the J gene TRBJ1-1, with D unresolved. This CDR3 is built from 15 residues. Per germline, CDR1 LGHNA and CDR2 YNFKEQ. Trimming removed 0 bases at V and 10 bases at J, with 18 bases between. CDR3 in amino acids: CASSQEEMARARAFF. DNA of the CDR3: TGTGCCAGCAGCCAAGAGGAAATGGCTAGAGCGAGAGCTTTCTTT.

This clonotype appeared a few times. The chain uses TRBV10-1 and TRBJ2-2; D call uncertain. CDR3 length: 13 amino acids. The germline gives CDR1 WNHNN, CDR2 SYGVQD (reference sequence). V lost 4 bases and J lost 3, with 6 bases in between. In DNA, the CDR3 is TGCGCCAGCAGTGCCGGGTACACCGGGGAGCTGTTTTTT. This sequence encodes CASSAGYTGELFF.

This clonotype was counted many times. The rearrangement uses TRBV7-2 and TRBJ2-1; D ambiguous. CDR3 length: 11 residues. V lost 1 base and J 10 bases, leaving 5 bases between the germline ends. The germline V gene has CDR1 SGHTA and CDR2 FQGNSA. Here the CDR3 reads CASSLESEQFF. CDR3 bases: TGTGCCAGCAGCTTAGAGTCGGAGCAGTTCTTC. Using reference TRBV7-2 and TRBJ2-1 for the parts outside the CDR3, the full variable domain is GAGVSQSPSNKVTEKGKDVELRCDPISGHTALYWYRQSLGQGLEFLIYFQGNSAPDKSGLPSDRFSAERTGGSVSTLTIQRTQQEDSAVYLCASSLESEQFFGPGTRLTVL.

This clonotype was seen ten or more times. V gene TRBV28 combines with J gene TRBJ1-4; possibly TRBD1 for D (6 bases). V was pared by 7 bases and J by 8 bases, with 14 bases between. The CDR3 has 13 amino acids. Germline V gene lookup returns CDR1 MDHEN and CDR2 SYDVKM. The CDR3 protein is CASNRDNGEKLFF. In nucleotides, the CDR3 is TGTGCCAGCAACCGGGACAATGGAGAAAAACTGTTTTTT.

This clonotype was seen a few times. The chain has TRBV2 and TRBJ1-1; no reliable D call. This CDR3 spans 15 amino acids. Trimming took 3 bases from V and 0 from J, leaving 11 bases between them. CDR1 SNHLY and CDR2 FYNNEI come from the germline V gene. CDR3 loop: CASSDTPEMNTEAFF. For the CDR3, the DNA is TGTGCCAGCAGTGATACGCCGGAGATGAACACTGAAGCTTTCTTT.

As for this clonotype: A read error is possible here, since a much larger clone lies one base away. The chain links TRBV11-2 to TRBJ2-2, with D unclear. CDR1 is SGHAT and CDR2 is FQNNGV in the germline V gene. The CDR3 is made up of 15 amino acids. The CDR3: CSSSLSDVGTGELFF. The CDR3 nucleotides are TGTTCCAGCAGCCTCTCCGACGTGGGCACCGGGGAGCTGTTTTTT.

Turning to this clonotype: This clone may be a read error of a much larger clone one base away. The V call is TRBV20-1, the J call TRBJ1-6, with 8 bases fitting TRBD1. The CDR3 runs to 15 residues. The germline V gene has CDR1 DFQATT and CDR2 SNEGSKA (reference sequence). This chain's CDR3 is CSAPARETGDSPLRF. The DNA for the CDR3 is TGCAGTGCCCCCGCACGGGAGACAGGGGATTCACCCCTCCGCTTT.

This clonotype occurred many times. The rearrangement links TRBV29-1 to TRBJ2-7; D not resolved. V was cut by 6 bases and J by 1 base, with 7 bases left in between. CDR1 is SQVTM, CDR2 ANQGSEA, per germline. CDR3 length equals 11 residues. CDR3 coding DNA: TGCAGCGTAAAGAAATCCTACGAGCAGTACTTC. Translated, it gives CSVKKSYEQYF.